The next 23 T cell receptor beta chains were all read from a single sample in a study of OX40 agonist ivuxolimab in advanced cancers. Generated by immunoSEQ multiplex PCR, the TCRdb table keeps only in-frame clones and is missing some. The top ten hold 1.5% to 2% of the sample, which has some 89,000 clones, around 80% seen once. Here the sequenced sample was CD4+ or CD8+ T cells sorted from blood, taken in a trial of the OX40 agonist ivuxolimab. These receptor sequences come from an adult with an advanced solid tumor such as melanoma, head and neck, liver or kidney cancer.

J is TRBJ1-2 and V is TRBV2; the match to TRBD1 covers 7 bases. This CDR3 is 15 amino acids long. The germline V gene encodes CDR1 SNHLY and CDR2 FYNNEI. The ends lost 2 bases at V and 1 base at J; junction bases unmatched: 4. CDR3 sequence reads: CASSEQGGFNYGYTF. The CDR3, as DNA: TGTGCCAGCAGTGAACAGGGGGGATTTAACTATGGCTACACCTTC.

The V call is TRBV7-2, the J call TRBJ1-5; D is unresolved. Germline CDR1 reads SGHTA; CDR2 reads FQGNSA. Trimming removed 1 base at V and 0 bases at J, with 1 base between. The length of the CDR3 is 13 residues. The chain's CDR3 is CASSLDSNQPQHF. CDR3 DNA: TGTGCCAGCAGCTTAGATAGCAATCAGCCCCAGCATTTT. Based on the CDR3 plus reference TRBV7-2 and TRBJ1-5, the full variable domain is GAGVSQSPSNKVTEKGKDVELRCDPISGHTALYWYRQSLGQGLEFLIYFQGNSAPDKSGLPSDRFSAERTGGSVSTLTIQRTQQEDSAVYLCASSLDSNQPQHFGDGTRLSIL.

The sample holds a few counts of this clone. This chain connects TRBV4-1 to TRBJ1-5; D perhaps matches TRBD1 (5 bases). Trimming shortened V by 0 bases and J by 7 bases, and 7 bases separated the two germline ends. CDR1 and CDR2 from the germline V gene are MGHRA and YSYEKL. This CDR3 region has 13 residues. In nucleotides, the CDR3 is TGCGCCAGCAGCCAAGAAAGGGACCAGCCCCAGCATTTT. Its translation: CASSQERDQPQHF.

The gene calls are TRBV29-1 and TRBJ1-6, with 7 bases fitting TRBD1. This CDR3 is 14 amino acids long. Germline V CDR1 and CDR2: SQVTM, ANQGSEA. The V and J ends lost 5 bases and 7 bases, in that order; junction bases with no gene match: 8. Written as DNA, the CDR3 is TGCAGCGTTAAGGCCGGGACAGTGAATTCACCCCTCCACTTT. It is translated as CSVKAGTVNSPLHF. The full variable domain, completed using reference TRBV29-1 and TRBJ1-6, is SAVISQKPSRDICQRGTSLTIQCQVDSQVTMMFWYRQQPGQSLTLIATANQGSEATYESGFVIDKFPISRPNLTFSTLTVSNMSPEDSSIYLCSVKAGTVNSPLHFGNGTRLTVT.

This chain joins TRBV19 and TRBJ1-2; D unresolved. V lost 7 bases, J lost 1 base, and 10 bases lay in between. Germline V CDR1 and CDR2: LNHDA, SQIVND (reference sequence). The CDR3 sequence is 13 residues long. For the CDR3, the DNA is TGTGCCAGTACCGACCGGGGTAACTATGGCTACACCTTC. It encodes CASTDRGNYGYTF.

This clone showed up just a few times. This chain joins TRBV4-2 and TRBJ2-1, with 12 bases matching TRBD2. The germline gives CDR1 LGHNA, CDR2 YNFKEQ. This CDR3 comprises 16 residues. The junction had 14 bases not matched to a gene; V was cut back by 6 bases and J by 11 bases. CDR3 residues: CASSLEGTSGSSQQFF. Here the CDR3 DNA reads TGTGCCAGCAGTCTTGAAGGGACTAGCGGGTCCTCGCAGCAGTTCTTC.

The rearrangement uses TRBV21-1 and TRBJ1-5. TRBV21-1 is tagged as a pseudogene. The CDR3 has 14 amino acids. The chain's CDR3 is CASPGGTRNQPQHF. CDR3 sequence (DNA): TGTGCCAGCCCCGGGGGCACTCGCAATCAGCCCCAGCATTTT.

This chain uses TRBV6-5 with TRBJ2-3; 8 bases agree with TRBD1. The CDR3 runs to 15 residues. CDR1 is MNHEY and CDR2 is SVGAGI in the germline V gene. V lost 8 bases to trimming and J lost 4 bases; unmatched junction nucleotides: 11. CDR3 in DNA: TGTGCCAGCGCCTCGACAGGGGCGTTTCCAGATACGCAGTATTTT. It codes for CASASTGAFPDTQYF.

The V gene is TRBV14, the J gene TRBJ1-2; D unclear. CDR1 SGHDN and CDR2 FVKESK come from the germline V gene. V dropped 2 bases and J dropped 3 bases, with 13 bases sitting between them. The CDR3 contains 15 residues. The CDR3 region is CASSQYARPYYGYTF. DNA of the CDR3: TGTGCCAGCAGCCAATATGCCAGACCCTACTATGGCTACACCTTC. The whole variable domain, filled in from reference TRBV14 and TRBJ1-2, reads EAGVTQFPSHSVIEKGQTVTLRCDPISGHDNLYWYRRVMGKEIKFLLHFVKESKQDESGMPNNRFLAERTGGTYSTLKVQPAELEDSGVYFCASSQYARPYYGYTFGSGTRLTVV.

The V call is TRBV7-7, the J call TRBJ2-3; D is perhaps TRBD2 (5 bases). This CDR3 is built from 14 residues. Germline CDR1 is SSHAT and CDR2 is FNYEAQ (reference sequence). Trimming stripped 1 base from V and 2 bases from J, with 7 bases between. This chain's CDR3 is CASSLGGFTDTQYF. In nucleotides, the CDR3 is TGTGCCAGCAGCTTAGGCGGGTTCACAGATACGCAGTATTTT.

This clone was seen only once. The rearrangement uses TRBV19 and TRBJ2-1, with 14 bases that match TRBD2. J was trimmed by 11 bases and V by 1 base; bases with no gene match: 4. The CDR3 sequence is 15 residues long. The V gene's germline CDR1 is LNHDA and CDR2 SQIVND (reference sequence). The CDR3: CASSIVGTSGGKQFF. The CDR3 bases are TGTGCCAGTAGTATAGTAGGGACTAGCGGGGGAAAGCAGTTCTTC.

The DNA for the CDR3 is TGTGCCACCCTAGGACTAGTTGGCACAGATACGCAGTATTTT. Its translation is CATLGLVGTDTQYF. This chain connects TRBV6-1 to TRBJ2-3, with 7 nucleotides matching TRBD2. V was clipped by 10 bases and J by 1 base; unmatched bases: 8. Looked up from germline, CDR1 is MNHNS and CDR2 is SASEGT. The CDR3 extends over 14 amino acids.

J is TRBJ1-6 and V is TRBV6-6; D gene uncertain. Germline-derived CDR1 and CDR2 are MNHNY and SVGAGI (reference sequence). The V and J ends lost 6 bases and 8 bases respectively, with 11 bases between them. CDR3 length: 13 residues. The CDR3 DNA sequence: TGTGCCAGCAGCTACAGCCTGGATTCACCCCTCCACTTT. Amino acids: CASSYSLDSPLHF.

CDR3 DNA: TGCAGCGTTGGACAGGCGATTCTCTATGGCTACACCTTC. It encodes CSVGQAILYGYTF. The genes are TRBV29-1 and TRBJ1-2; possible D gene TRBD1, 6 bases. Trimming removed 4 bases from V and 4 bases from J, with 13 bases in between. The CDR3 is 13 residues long. CDR1 and CDR2 (germline): SQVTM, ANQGSEA.

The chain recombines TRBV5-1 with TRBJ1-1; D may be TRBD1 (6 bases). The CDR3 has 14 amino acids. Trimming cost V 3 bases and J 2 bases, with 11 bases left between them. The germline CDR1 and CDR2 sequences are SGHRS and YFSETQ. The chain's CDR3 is CASSSTGLNTEAFF. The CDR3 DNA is TGCGCCAGCAGCTCGACAGGCTTAAACACTGAAGCTTTCTTT.

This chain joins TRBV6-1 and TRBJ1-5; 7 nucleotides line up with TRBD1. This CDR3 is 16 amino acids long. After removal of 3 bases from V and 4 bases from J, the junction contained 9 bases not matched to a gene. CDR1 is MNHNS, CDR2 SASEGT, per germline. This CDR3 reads CASSDRRTGLNQPQHF. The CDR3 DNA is TGTGCCAGCAGTGATCGGAGGACAGGCTTAAATCAGCCCCAGCATTTT.

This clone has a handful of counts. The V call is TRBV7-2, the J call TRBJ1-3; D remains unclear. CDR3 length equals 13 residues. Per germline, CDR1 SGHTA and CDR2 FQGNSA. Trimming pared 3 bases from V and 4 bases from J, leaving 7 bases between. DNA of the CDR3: TGTGCCAGCAGCTTGTATTCCGGAAACACCATATATTTT. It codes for CASSLYSGNTIYF.

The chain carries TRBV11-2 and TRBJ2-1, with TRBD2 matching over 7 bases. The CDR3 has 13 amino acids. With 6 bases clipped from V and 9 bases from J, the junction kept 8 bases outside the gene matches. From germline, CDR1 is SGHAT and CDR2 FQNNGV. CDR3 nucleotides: TGTGCCAGCAGGAGAGGACTAGTTAGTGAGCAGTTCTTC. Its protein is CASRRGLVSEQFF. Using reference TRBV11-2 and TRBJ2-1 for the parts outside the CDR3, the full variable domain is EAGVAQSPRYKIIEKRQSVAFWCNPISGHATLYWYQQILGQGPKLLIQFQNNGVVDDSQLPKDRFSAERLKGVDSTLKIQPAKLEDSAVYLCASRRGLVSEQFFGPGTRLTVL.

The DNA for the CDR3 is TGTGCCAGCAGCCAAGAGGACCTCCAAGAGACCCAGTACTTC. Translation gives CASSQEDLQETQYF. V is TRBV4-2 and J is TRBJ2-5; D is uncertain. Germline values: CDR1 LGHNA, CDR2 YNFKEQ. The CDR3 runs 14 residues. V shed 0 bases and J shed 1 base, with 6 bases lying between them.

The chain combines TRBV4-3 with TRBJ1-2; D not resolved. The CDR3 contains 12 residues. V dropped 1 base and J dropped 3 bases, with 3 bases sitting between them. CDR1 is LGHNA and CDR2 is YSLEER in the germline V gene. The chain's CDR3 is CASSQGDYGYTF. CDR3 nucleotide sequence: TGCGCCAGCAGCCAAGGAGACTATGGCTACACCTTC.

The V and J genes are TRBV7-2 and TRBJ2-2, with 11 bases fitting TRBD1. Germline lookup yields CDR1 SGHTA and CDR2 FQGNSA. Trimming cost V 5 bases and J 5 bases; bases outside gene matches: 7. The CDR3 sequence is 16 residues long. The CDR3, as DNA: TGTGCCAGCAGCCCCGGGACAGGGGGTGAAACCGGGGAGCTGTTTTTT. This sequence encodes CASSPGTGGETGELFF.

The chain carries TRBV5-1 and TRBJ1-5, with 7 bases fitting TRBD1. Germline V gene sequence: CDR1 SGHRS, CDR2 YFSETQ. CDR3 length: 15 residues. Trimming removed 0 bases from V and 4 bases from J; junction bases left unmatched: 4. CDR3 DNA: TGCGCCAGCAGCTTGGTGGCAGGGGGAAATCAGCCCCAGCATTTT. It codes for CASSLVAGGNQPQHF.

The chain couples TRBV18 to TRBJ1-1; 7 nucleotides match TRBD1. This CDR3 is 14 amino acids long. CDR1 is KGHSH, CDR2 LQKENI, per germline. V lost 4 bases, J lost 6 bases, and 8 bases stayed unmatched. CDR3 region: CASSQSQGTAEAFF. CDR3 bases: TGTGCCAGCTCACAGTCACAGGGGACCGCTGAAGCTTTCTTT.